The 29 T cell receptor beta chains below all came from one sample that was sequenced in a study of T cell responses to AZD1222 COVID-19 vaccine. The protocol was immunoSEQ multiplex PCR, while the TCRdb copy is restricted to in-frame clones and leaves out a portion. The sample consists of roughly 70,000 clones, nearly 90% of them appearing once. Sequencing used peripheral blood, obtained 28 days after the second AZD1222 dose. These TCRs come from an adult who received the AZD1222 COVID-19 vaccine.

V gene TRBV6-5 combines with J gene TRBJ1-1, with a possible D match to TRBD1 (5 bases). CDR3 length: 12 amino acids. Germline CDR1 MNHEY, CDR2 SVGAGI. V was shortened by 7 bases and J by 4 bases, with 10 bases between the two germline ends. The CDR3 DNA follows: TGTGCCAGCACCAGGGTGGGCACTGAAGCTTTCTTT. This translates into CASTRVGTEAFF.

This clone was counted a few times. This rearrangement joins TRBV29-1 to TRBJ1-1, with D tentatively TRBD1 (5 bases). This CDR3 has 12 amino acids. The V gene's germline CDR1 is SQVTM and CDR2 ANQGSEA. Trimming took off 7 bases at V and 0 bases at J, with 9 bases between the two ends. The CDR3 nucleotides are TGCAGCGGTGGACAAGTGAACACTGAAGCTTTCTTT. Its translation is CSGGQVNTEAFF.

CDR3 coding DNA: TGTGCCAGCAGCTTATCCACTAGCGGGAGCACAGATACGCAGTATTTT. Encoded protein: CASSLSTSGSTDTQYF. V is TRBV7-8 and J is TRBJ2-3, with 9 bases matching TRBD2. V shed 2 bases and J 0 bases; nucleotides not matched to a gene: 3. The CDR3 is made up of 16 amino acids. The germline CDR1 and CDR2 sequences are SGHVS and FQNEAQ.

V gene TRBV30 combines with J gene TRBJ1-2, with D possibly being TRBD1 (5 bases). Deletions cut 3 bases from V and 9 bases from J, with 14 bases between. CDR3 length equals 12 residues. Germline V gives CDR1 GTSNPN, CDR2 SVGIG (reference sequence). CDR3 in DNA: TGTGCCTGGAGCTCTGACGGGGGAAGCTACACCTTC. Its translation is CAWSSDGGSYTF. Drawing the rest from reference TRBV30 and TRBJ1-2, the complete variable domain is SQTIHQWPATLVQPVGSPLSLECTVEGTSNPNLYWYRQAAGRGLQLLFYSVGIGQISSEVPQNLSASRPQDRQFILSSKKLLLSDSGFYLCAWSSDGGSYTFGSGTRLTVV.

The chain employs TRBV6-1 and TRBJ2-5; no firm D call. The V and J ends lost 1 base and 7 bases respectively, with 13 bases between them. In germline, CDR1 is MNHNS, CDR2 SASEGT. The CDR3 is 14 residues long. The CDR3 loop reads CASSEGAGTLTQYF. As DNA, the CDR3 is TGTGCCAGCAGTGAAGGGGCAGGAACATTGACCCAGTACTTC.

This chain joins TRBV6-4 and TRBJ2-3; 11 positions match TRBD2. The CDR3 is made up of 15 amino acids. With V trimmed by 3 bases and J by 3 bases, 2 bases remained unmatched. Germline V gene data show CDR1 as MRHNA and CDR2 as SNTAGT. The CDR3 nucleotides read TGTGCCAGCAGTGAGGGACTAGCGGAGACAGATACGCAGTATTTT. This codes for CASSEGLAETDTQYF.

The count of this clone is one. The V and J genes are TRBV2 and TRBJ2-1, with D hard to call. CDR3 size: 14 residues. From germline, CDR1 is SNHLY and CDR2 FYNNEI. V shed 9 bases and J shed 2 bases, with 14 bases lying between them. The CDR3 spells CASSLFQAYNEQFF. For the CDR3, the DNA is TGTGCCAGTAGCCTCTTTCAGGCCTACAATGAGCAGTTCTTC.

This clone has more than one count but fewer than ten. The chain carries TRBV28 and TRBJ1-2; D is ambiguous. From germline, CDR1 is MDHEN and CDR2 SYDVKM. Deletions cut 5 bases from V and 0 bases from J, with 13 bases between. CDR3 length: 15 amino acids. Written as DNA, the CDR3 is TGTGCCAGCAGTGCCCCGGGCCTAGCTAACTATGGCTACACCTTC. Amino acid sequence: CASSAPGLANYGYTF.

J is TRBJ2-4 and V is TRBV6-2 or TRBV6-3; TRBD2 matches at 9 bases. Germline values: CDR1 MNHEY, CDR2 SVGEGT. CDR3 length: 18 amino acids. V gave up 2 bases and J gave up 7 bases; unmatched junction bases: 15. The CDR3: CASSYDGTSLPPGNIQYF. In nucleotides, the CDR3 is TGTGCCAGCAGTTACGATGGGACTAGCCTTCCCCCGGGGAACATTCAGTACTTC.

The CDR3 loop is CASSPTQGQGATAFF. The DNA for the CDR3 is TGTGCCAGCAGCCCCACCCAGGGACAGGGGGCGACGGCTTTCTTT. The chain recombines TRBV16 with TRBJ1-1; 12 bases agree with TRBD1. The J segment lost 11 bases and the V segment lost 4 bases, leaving 11 bases of the junction unmatched. The CDR3 consists of 15 residues. In germline, CDR1 is KGHSY, CDR2 FQNENV.

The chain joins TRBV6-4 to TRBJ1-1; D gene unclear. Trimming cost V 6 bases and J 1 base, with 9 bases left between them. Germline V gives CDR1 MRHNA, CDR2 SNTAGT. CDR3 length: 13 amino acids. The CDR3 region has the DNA TGTGCCAGCAGCGCGGACGAGAACACTGAAGCTTTCTTT. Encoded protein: CASSADENTEAFF.

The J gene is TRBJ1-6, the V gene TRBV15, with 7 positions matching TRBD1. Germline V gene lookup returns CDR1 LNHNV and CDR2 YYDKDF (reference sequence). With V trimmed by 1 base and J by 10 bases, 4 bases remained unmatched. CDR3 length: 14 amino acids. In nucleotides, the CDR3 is TGTGCCACCAGCAGAGGGACAGGAGTGTCACCCCTCCACTTT. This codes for CATSRGTGVSPLHF.

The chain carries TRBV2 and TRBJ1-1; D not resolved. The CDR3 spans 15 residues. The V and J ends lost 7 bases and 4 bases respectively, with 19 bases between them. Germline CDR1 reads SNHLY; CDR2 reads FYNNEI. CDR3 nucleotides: TGTGCCAGCAAACGACCTGGCCCGTGGATCACTGAAGCTTTCTTT. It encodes CASKRPGPWITEAFF.

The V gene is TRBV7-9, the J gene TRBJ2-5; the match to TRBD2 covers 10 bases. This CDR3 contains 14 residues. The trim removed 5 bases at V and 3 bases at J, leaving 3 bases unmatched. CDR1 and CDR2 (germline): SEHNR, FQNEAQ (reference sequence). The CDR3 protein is CASSPTSGEETQYF. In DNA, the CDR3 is TGTGCCAGCAGCCCTACTAGCGGGGAAGAGACCCAGTACTTC.

The CDR3 reads CATSDSQGAPGNEQFF. The CDR3 DNA is TGTGCCACCAGTGATTCACAGGGGGCGCCGGGAAATGAGCAGTTCTTC. The chain links TRBV24-1 to TRBJ2-1, with 9 bases matching TRBD1. The V gene's germline CDR1 is KGHDR and CDR2 SFDVKD. The V gene end was trimmed by 2 bases and the J gene end by 7 bases; junction bases not matched to a gene: 8. The CDR3 spans 16 residues.

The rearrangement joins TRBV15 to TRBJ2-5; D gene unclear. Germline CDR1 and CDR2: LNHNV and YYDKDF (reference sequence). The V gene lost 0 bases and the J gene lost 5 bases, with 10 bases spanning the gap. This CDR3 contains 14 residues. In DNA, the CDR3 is TGTGCCACCAGCAGAGATCTCGCGCAGGAGACCCAGTACTTC. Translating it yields CATSRDLAQETQYF.

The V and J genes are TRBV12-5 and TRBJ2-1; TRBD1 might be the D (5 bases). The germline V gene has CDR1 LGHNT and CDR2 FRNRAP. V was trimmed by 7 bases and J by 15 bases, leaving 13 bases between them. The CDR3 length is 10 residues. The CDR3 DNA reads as TGTGCTAGTGCACAGGTAGAGGTGTTCTTC. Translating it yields CASAQVEVFF.

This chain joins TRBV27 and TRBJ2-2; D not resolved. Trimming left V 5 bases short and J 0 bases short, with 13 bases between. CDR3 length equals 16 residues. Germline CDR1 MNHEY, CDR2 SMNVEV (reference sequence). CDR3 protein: CASSERPDSNTGELFF. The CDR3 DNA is TGTGCCAGCAGTGAAAGACCGGATTCGAACACCGGGGAGCTGTTTTTT.

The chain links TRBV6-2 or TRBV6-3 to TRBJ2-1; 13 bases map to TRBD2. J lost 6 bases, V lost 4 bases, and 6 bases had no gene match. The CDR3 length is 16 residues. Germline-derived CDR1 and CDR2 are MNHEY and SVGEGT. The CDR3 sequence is CASSSEGTSGINEQFF. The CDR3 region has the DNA TGTGCCAGCAGTTCCGAGGGGACTAGCGGGATCAATGAGCAGTTCTTC.

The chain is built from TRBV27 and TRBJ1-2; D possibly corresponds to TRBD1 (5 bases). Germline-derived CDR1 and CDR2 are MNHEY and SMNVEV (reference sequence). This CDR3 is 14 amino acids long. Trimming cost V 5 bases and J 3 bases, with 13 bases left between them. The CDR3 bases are TGTGCCAGCAGTCCGGGCAGGGCTGACTATGGCTACACCTTC. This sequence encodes CASSPGRADYGYTF.

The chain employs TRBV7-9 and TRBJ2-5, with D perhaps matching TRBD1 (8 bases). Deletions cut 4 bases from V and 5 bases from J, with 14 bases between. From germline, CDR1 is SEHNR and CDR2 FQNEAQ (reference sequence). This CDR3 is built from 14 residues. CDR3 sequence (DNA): TGTGCCAGCAGCTACGGACAGGGAGGGGAGACCCAGTACTTC. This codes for CASSYGQGGETQYF. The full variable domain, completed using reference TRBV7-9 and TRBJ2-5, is DTGVSQNPRHKITKRGQNVTFRCDPISEHNRLYWYRQTLGQGPEFLTYFQNEAQLEKSRLLSDRFSAERPKGSFSTLEIQRTEQGDSAMYLCASSYGQGGETQYFGPGTRLLVL.

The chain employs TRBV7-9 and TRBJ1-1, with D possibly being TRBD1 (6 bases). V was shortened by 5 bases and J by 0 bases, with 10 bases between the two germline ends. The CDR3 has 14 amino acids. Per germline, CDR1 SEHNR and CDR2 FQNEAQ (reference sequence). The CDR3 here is CASSHSGVNTEAFF. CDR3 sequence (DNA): TGTGCCAGCAGCCACTCAGGGGTGAACACTGAAGCTTTCTTT. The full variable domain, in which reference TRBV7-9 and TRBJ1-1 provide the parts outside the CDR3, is DTGVSQNPRHKITKRGQNVTFRCDPISEHNRLYWYRQTLGQGPEFLTYFQNEAQLEKSRLLSDRFSAERPKGSFSTLEIQRTEQGDSAMYLCASSHSGVNTEAFFGQGTRLTVV.

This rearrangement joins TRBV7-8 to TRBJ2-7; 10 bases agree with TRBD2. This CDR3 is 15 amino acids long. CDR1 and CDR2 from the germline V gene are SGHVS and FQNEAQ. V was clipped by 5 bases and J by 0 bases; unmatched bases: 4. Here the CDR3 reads CASSITSGDSYEQYF. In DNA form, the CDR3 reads TGTGCCAGCAGCATAACTAGCGGGGACTCCTACGAGCAGTACTTC.

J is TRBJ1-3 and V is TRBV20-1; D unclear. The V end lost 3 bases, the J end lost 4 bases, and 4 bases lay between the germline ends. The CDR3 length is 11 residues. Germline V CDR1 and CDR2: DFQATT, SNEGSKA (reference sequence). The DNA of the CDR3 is TGCAGTGCTAGGTGGGGAAACACCATATATTTT. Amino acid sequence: CSARWGNTIYF.

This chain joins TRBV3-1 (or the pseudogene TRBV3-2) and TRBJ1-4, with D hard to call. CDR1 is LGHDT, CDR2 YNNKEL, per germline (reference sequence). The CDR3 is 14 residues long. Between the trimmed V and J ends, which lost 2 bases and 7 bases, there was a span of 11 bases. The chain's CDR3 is CASSQRSSGEKLFF. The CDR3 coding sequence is TGTGCCAGCAGCCAAAGATCTTCGGGTGAAAAACTGTTTTTT.

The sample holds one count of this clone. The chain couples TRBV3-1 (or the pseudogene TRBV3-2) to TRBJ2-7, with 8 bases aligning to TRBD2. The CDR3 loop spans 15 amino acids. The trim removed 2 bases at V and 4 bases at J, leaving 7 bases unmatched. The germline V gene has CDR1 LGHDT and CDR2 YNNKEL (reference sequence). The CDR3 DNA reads TGTGCCAGCAGCCAAAAGCGGGAGATTCTATACGAGCAGTACTTC. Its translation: CASSQKREILYEQYF.

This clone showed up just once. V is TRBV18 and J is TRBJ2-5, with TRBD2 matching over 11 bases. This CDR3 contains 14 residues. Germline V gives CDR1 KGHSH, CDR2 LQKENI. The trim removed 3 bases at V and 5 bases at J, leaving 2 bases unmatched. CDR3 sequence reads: CASSPTSGTETQYF. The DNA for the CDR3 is TGTGCCAGCTCACCGACTAGCGGGACGGAGACCCAGTACTTC.

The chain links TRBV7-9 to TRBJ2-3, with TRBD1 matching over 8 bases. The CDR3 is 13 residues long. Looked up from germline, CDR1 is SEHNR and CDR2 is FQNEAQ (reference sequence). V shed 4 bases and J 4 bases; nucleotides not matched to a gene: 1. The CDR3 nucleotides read TGTGCCAGCAGCTGGGGACAGGCAGATACGCAGTATTTT. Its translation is CASSWGQADTQYF.

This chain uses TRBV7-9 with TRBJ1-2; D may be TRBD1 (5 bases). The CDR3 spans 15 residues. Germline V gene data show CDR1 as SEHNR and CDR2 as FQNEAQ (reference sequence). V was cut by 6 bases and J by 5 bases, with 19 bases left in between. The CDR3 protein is CASRPGTTPFYGYTF. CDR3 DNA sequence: TGTGCCAGCAGACCCGGGACGACGCCTTTTTATGGCTACACCTTC.